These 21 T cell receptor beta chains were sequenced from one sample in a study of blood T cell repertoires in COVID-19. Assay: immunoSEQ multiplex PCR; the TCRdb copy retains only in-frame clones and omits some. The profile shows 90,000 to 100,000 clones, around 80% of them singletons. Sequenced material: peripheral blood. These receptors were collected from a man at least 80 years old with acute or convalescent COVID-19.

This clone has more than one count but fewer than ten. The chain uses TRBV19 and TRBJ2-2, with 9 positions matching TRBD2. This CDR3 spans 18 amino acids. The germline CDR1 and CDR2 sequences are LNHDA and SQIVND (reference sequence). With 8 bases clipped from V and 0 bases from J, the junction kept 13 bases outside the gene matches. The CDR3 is CASRLMGLAGSNTGELFF. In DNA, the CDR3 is TGTGCCAGTCGCCTGATGGGGCTAGCGGGATCGAACACCGGGGAGCTGTTTTTT.

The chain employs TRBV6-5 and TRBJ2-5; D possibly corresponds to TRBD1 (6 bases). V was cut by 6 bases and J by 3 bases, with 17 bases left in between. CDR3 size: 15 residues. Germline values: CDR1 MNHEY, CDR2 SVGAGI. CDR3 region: CASRPHRAGKETQYF. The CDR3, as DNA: TGTGCCAGCAGACCCCACAGGGCTGGAAAAGAGACCCAGTACTTC.

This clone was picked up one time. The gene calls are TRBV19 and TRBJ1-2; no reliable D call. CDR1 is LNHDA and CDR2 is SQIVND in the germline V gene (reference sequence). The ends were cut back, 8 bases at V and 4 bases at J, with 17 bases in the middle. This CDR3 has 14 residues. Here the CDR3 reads CASCDTRNPYGYTF. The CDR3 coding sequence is TGTGCCAGTTGTGACACCCGGAATCCCTATGGCTACACCTTC. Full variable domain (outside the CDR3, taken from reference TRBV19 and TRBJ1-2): DGGITQSPKYLFRKEGQNVTLSCEQNLNHDAMYWYRQDPGQGLRLIYYSQIVNDFQKGDIAEGYSVSREKKESFPLTVTSAQKNPTAFYLCASCDTRNPYGYTFGSGTRLTVV.

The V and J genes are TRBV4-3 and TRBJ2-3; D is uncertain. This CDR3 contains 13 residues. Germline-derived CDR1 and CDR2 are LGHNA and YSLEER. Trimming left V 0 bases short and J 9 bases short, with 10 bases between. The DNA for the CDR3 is TGCGCCAGCAGCCAAGATAATTTCGGGACGCAGTATTTT. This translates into CASSQDNFGTQYF.

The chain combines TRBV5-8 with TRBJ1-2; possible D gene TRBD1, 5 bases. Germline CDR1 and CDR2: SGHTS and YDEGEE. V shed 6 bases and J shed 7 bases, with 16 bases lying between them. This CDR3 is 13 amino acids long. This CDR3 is CASTHDDRSGYTF. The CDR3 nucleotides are TGTGCCAGCACCCACGATGACAGAAGTGGCTACACCTTC.

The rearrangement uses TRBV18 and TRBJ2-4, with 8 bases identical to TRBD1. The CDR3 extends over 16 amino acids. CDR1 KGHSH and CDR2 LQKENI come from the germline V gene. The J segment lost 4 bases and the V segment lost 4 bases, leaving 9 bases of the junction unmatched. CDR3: CASSLGSRDRKNIQYF. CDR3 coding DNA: TGTGCCAGCTCACTCGGGTCCCGGGACAGGAAAAACATTCAGTACTTC.

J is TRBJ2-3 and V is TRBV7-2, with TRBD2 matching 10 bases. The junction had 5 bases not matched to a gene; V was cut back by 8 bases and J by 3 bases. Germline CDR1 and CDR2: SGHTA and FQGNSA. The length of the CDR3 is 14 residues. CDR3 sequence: CASERGGRTDTQYF. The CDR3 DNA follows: TGTGCCAGCGAGCGGGGGGGCAGGACAGATACGCAGTATTTT.

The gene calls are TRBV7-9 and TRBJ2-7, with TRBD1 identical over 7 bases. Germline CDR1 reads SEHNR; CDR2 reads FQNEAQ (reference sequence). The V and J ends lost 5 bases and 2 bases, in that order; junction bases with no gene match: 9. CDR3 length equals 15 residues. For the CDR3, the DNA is TGTGCCAGCAGCCAGGGGGACAGCATTACCTACGAGCAGTACTTC. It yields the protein CASSQGDSITYEQYF.

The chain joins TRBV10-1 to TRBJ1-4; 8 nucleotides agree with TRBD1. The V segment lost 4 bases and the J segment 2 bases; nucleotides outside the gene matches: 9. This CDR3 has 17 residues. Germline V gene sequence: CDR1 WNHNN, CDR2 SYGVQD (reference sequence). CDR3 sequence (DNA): TGCGCCAGCAGTGGGGTATCCAGGGGGCATACTAATGAAAAACTGTTTTTT. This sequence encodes CASSGVSRGHTNEKLFF.

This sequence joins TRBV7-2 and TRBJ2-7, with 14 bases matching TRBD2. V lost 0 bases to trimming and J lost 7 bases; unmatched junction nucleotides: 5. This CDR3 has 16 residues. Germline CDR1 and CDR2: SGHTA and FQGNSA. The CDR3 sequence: CASSLARTSGGREQYF. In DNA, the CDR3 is TGTGCCAGCAGCTTAGCCCGGACTAGCGGGGGGAGGGAGCAGTACTTC.

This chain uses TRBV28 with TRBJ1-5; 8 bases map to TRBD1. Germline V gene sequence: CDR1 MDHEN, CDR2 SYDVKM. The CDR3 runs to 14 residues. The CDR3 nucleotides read TGTGCAAGTTTCCAGGGGGCTAGCAATCAGCCCCAGCATTTT. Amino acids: CASFQGASNQPQHF.

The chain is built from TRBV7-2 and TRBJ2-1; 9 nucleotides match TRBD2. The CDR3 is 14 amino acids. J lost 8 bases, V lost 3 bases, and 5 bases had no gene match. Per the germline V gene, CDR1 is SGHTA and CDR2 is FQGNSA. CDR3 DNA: TGTGCCAGCAGCTTCGCGCGGGGGGGCCATGAGCAGTTCTTC. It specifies CASSFARGGHEQFF. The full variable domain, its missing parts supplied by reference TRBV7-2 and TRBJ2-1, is GAGVSQSPSNKVTEKGKDVELRCDPISGHTALYWYRQSLGQGLEFLIYFQGNSAPDKSGLPSDRFSAERTGGSVSTLTIQRTQQEDSAVYLCASSFARGGHEQFFGPGTRLTVL.

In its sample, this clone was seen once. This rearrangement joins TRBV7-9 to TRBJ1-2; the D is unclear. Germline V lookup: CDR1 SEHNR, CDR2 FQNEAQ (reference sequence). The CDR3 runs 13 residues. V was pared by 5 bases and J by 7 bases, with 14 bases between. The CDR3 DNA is TGTGCCAGCAGCCCAGGTTCAGGCGCTGGCTACACCTTC. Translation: CASSPGSGAGYTF.

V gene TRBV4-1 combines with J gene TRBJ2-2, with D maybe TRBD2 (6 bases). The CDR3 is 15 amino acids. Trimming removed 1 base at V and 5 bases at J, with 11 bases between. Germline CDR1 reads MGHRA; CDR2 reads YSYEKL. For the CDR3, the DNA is TGCGCCAGCAGCCAAGGGGGGGTTCGGACCGGGGAGCTGTTTTTT. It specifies CASSQGGVRTGELFF.

CDR3: CASSPEGAYNSPLHF. The CDR3, as DNA: TGTGCCAGCTCACCCGAGGGGGCCTATAATTCACCCCTCCACTTT. This sequence joins TRBV18 and TRBJ1-6; the D gene is possibly TRBD1 (6 bases). Per germline, CDR1 KGHSH and CDR2 LQKENI. This CDR3 has 15 residues. Trimming removed 3 bases from V and 2 bases from J, with 8 bases in between.

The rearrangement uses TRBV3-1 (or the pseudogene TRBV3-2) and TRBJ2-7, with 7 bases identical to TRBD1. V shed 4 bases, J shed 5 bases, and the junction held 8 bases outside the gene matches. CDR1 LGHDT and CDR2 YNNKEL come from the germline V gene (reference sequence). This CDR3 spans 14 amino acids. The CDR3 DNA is TGTGCCAGCAGCCGAATAGACAGGGCCGACGAGCAGTACTTC. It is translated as CASSRIDRADEQYF.

CDR3 region: CASSTGQQNTGELFF. As DNA, the CDR3 is TGTGCCAGCAGCACCGGACAGCAGAACACCGGGGAGCTGTTTTTT. The chain employs TRBV28 and TRBJ2-2; D might be TRBD1 (6 bases). Germline CDR1 MDHEN, CDR2 SYDVKM. V dropped 6 bases and J dropped 1 base, with 12 bases sitting between them. CDR3 length: 15 amino acids.

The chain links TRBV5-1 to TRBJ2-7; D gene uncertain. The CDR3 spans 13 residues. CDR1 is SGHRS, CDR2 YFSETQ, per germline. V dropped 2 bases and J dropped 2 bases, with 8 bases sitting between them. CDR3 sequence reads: CASSFSPTYEQYF. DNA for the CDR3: TGCGCCAGCAGCTTTTCCCCTACCTACGAGCAGTACTTC.

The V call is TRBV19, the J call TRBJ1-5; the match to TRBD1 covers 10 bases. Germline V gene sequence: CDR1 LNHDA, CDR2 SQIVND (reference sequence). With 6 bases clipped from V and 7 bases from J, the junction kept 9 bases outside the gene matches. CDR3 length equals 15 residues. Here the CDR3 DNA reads TGTGCCAGTAGCCTTTTTAGACAGGGGGCCCAGCCCCAGCATTTT. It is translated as CASSLFRQGAQPQHF.

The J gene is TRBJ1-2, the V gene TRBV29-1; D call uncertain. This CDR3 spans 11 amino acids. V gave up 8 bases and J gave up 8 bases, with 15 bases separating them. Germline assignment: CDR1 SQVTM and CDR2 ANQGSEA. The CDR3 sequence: CSLPWEGGYTF. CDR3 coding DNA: TGCAGCTTACCCTGGGAGGGCGGCTACACCTTC.

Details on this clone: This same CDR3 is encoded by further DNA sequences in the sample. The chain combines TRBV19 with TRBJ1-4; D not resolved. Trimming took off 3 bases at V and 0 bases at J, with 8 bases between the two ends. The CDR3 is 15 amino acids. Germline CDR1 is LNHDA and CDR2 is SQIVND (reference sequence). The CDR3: CASSIQVATNEKLFF. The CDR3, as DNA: TGTGCCAGTAGTATCCAGGTTGCAACTAATGAAAAACTGTTTTTT. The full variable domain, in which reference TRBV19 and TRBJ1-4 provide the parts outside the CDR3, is DGGITQSPKYLFRKEGQNVTLSCEQNLNHDAMYWYRQDPGQGLRLIYYSQIVNDFQKGDIAEGYSVSREKKESFPLTVTSAQKNPTAFYLCASSIQVATNEKLFFGSGTQLSVL.